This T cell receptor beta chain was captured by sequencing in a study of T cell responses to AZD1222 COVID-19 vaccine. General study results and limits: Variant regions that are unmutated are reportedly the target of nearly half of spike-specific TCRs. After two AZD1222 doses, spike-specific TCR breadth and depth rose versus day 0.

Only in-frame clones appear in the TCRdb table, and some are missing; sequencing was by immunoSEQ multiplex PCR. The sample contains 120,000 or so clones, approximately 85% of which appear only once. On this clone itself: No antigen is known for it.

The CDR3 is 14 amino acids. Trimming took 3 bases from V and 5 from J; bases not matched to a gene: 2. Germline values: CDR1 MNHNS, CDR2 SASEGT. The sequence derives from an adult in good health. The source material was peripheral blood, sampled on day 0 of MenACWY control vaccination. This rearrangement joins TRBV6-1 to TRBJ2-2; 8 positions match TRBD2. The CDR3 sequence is CASSDGTRTGELFF. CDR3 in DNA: TGTGCCAGCAGTGATGGGACTAGGACCGGGGAGCTGTTTTTT.